The 18 T cell receptor beta chains listed next were all sequenced from one sample in a study of T cell responses to AZD1222 COVID-19 vaccine. Some clones are missing from TCRdb's copy, which holds only in-frame ones; the method was immunoSEQ multiplex PCR. The sample lists over 100,000 clones, roughly 88% occurring once. Sample: peripheral blood, taken 28 days after the second AZD1222 dose. Receptor source: an adult who received the AZD1222 COVID-19 vaccine.

The chain couples TRBV4-2 to TRBJ1-2; 7 bases line up with TRBD1. This CDR3 is built from 16 residues. Germline-derived CDR1 and CDR2 are LGHNA and YNFKEQ. Germline trimming cut 3 bases from V and 4 bases from J; bases unmatched to any gene: 11. CDR3 sequence: CASSQSHQGDSYGYTF. The DNA of the CDR3 is TGTGCCAGCAGCCAGTCACATCAGGGGGACAGCTATGGCTACACCTTC.

The chain is built from TRBV12-5 and TRBJ1-1; 9 bases are a match to TRBD1. With 7 bases clipped from V and 4 bases from J, the junction kept 4 bases outside the gene matches. The CDR3 is 13 amino acids. Germline V lookup: CDR1 LGHNT, CDR2 FRNRAP. The CDR3 region is CASVRTGATEAFF. For the CDR3, the DNA is TGTGCTAGTGTTAGGACAGGGGCCACTGAAGCTTTCTTT.

This clone has only one observation. J is TRBJ2-2 and V is TRBV28, with D unclear. V was cut by 2 bases and J by 0 bases, with 13 bases left in between. The CDR3 covers 17 residues. From germline, CDR1 is MDHEN and CDR2 SYDVKM. The DNA for the CDR3 is TGTGCCAGCAGTTTAATGATAGGGATCGCGAACACCGGGGAGCTGTTTTTT. Protein product: CASSLMIGIANTGELFF.

The chain carries TRBV19 and TRBJ1-2; TRBD1 is a possible D gene (6 bases). Germline-derived CDR1 and CDR2 are LNHDA and SQIVND (reference sequence). This CDR3 region has 16 residues. Trimming pared 6 bases from V and 2 bases from J, leaving 19 bases between. CDR3 sequence (DNA): TGTGCCAGTAGCCGCCGGGTCGGGGGGGCGAACTATGGCTACACCTTC. Its translation is CASSRRVGGANYGYTF.

The V and J genes are TRBV6-6 and TRBJ1-5; D unclear. Trimming stripped 0 bases from V and 3 bases from J, with 12 bases between. The CDR3 spans 16 residues. Germline CDR1 MNHNY, CDR2 SVGAGI (reference sequence). The CDR3 region is CASSYSKMGNNQPQHF. Here the CDR3 DNA reads TGTGCCAGCAGTTACTCGAAGATGGGAAACAATCAGCCCCAGCATTTT.

This chain uses TRBV6-1 with TRBJ1-2, with D perhaps TRBD1 (6 bases). CDR1 and CDR2 from the germline V gene are MNHNS and SASEGT. This CDR3 has 14 amino acids. Trimming pared 3 bases from V and 8 bases from J, leaving 16 bases between. CDR3 bases: TGTGCCAGCAGTGAGTTCCAGGGGACTGTGGGCTACACCTTC. This gives the protein CASSEFQGTVGYTF.

This chain links TRBV9 with TRBJ1-2, with 7 bases aligning to TRBD1. V gave up 3 bases and J gave up 3 bases; unmatched junction bases: 5. From germline, CDR1 is SGDLS and CDR2 YYNGEE. There are 14 residues in the CDR3. The CDR3 coding sequence is TGTGCCAGCAGCGCGCGACAGGGAGACTATGGCTACACCTTC. This sequence encodes CASSARQGDYGYTF.

The V and J genes are TRBV28 and TRBJ2-3; maybe TRBD1 (5 bases). There are 13 residues in the CDR3. V was trimmed by 7 bases and J by 6 bases, leaving 14 bases between them. The V gene's germline CDR1 is MDHEN and CDR2 SYDVKM. The CDR3 region is CASIGAPGDTQYF. As DNA, the CDR3 is TGTGCCAGCATTGGTGCCCCAGGGGATACGCAGTATTTT.

The chain has TRBV30 and TRBJ2-7, with TRBD1 as a possible D gene (7 bases). In germline, CDR1 is GTSNPN, CDR2 SVGIG (reference sequence). The CDR3 is made up of 13 amino acids. V was cut by 3 bases and J by 2 bases, with 11 bases left in between. The CDR3 coding sequence is TGTGCCTGGAGGGAGGGGGCGACCTACGAGCAGTACTTC. The encoded protein is CAWREGATYEQYF.

This clone appeared once. The V call is TRBV24-1, the J call TRBJ2-3, with TRBD1 identical over 7 bases. The CDR3 is 15 residues long. Trimming took 5 bases from V and 2 from J; bases not matched to a gene: 6. CDR1 and CDR2 from the germline V gene are KGHDR and SFDVKD. The CDR3 region has the DNA TGTGCCACCAGTGGGCCGGGACAGCACACAGATACGCAGTATTTT. Protein product: CATSGPGQHTDTQYF.

The chain is built from TRBV11-1 and TRBJ2-3; tentatively, D is TRBD1 (6 bases). The CDR3 covers 13 residues. Germline loops: CDR1 SGHAT, CDR2 FQDESV (reference sequence). V was trimmed by 6 bases and J by 2 bases, leaving 9 bases between them. In DNA, the CDR3 is TGTGCCAGCAGACGACAGGTCACAGATACGCAGTATTTT. Translated: CASRRQVTDTQYF.

This clone is a singleton in its sample. The rearrangement joins TRBV28 to TRBJ1-4, with a weak D call TRBD1 (5 bases). This CDR3 has 14 amino acids. V lost 3 bases to trimming and J lost 7 bases, with 12 bases between them. CDR1 and CDR2 from the germline V gene are MDHEN and SYDVKM. CDR3 sequence (DNA): TGTGCCAGCAGTTTCAGGGAGAGGGGTGAAAAACTGTTTTTT. This codes for CASSFRERGEKLFF.

The gene calls are TRBV9 and TRBJ1-5; D remains unclear. V was pared by 0 bases and J by 0 bases, with 7 bases between. This CDR3 has 15 amino acids. The germline V gene has CDR1 SGDLS and CDR2 YYNGEE. The DNA for the CDR3 is TGTGCCAGCAGCGTAGACCCGTATAGCAATCAGCCCCAGCATTTT. This gives the protein CASSVDPYSNQPQHF.

V gene TRBV2 combines with J gene TRBJ1-1, with a tentative D call TRBD1 (5 bases). Germline V gives CDR1 SNHLY, CDR2 FYNNEI. The CDR3 runs to 14 residues. Trimming cost V 5 bases and J 5 bases, with 15 bases left between them. Here the CDR3 DNA reads TGTGCCAGCAGTTTCACAGGAAGAGGTACTGAAGCTTTCTTT. Protein sequence: CASSFTGRGTEAFF.

This clone occurred once. The chain uses TRBV24-1 and TRBJ1-6; D not certain. Deletions cut 9 bases from V and 7 bases from J, with 18 bases between. Germline CDR1 KGHDR, CDR2 SFDVKD. The CDR3 spans 15 residues. The CDR3: CATQGSTPANSPLHF. The CDR3, as DNA: TGTGCCACCCAAGGGAGCACACCAGCAAATTCACCCCTCCACTTT.

The rearrangement uses TRBV21-1 and TRBJ2-7. TRBV21-1 is reported as a pseudogene. The CDR3 runs to 13 residues. CDR3 coding DNA: TGTGCCAGCAGCAAAAGGCTGACCTACGAGCAGTACTTC. Translating gives CASSKRLTYEQYF.

The chain uses TRBV7-8 and TRBJ2-5; TRBD1 might be the D (6 bases). The CDR3 is 15 residues long. The V end was cut by 5 bases, the J end by 5 bases, with 18 bases between. Germline lookup yields CDR1 SGHVS and CDR2 FQNEAQ. The CDR3 loop is CASSPRTAPRETQYF. In DNA form, the CDR3 reads TGTGCCAGCAGCCCGCGGACAGCCCCGCGGGAGACCCAGTACTTC.

The chain is built from TRBV28 and TRBJ2-1; perhaps TRBD2 as D (5 bases). CDR1 MDHEN and CDR2 SYDVKM come from the germline V gene. With 5 bases removed from V and 10 bases from J, the gap between germline ends came to 21 bases. The CDR3 length is 15 residues. Here the CDR3 DNA reads TGTGCCAGCAGTCCTAGTAAGCGGATGGCCAGGGAGCAGTTCTTC. This encodes CASSPSKRMAREQFF. Full variable domain (missing parts from reference TRBV28 and TRBJ2-1): DVKVTQSSRYLVKRTGEKVFLECVQDMDHENMFWYRQDPGLGLRLIYFSYDVKMKEKGDIPEGYSVSREKKERFSLILESASTNQTSMYLCASSPSKRMAREQFFGPGTRLTVL.